This T cell receptor beta chain derives from a study of blood T cell repertoires in COVID-19. On the study more broadly: PBMCs, B-cell-depleted T cells, or T cells were the source of the cDNA or gDNA that made up the material.

Seattle researchers signed up patients amid active infection and tracked them longitudinally. Looked up from germline, CDR1 is MNHNY and CDR2 is SVGAGI (reference sequence). V was clipped by 4 bases and J by 3 bases, with 13 bases between them. The CDR3 sequence is 14 residues long. Authors' methods: It was from reference gene primer amplification that nucleated cell counts were estimated. The table came from immunoSEQ multiplex PCR; TCRdb's copy has only in-frame clones and leaves some out. The V and J calls and clone size were taken over from that table, and D and trimming were inferred from the DNA. This table has nearly 90,000 clones, 90% appearing once.

The specimen was peripheral blood. This TCR derives from a man aged 18 to 35 with COVID-19, enrolled during active disease. The chain employs TRBV6-6 and TRBJ2-7; D not certain. The CDR3 nucleotides read TGTGCCAGCAGTTTGACTTCAACGAACTACGAGCAGTACTTC. Translating it yields CASSLTSTNYEQYF.